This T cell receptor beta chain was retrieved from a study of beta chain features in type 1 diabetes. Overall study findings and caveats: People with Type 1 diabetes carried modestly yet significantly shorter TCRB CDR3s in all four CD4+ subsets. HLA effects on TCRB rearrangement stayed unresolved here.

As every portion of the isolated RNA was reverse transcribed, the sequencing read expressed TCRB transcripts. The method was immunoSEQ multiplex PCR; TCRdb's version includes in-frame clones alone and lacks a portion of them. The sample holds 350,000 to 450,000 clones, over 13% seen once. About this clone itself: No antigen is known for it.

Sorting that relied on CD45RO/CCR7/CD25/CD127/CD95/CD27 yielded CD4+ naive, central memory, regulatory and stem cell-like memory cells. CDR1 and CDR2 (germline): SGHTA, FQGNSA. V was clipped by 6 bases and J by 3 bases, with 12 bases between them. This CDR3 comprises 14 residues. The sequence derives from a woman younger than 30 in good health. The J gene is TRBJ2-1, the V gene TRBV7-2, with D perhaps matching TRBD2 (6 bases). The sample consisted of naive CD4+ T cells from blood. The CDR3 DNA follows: TGTGCCAGCAGTCACCGGGACTTCTACAATGAGCAGTTCTTC. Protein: CASSHRDFYNEQFF.